The 32 T cell receptor beta chains below come from one sample, sequenced in a study of cytomegalovirus exposure and HLA in healthy donors. PCR involved 60 Vbeta and 13 Jbeta primers. Profiling relied on immunoSEQ multiplex PCR, and the TCRdb table lists in-frame clones only, not all of them. The data contain 150,000 to 200,000 clones, over 60% of them seen just once; the ten biggest clones take up over 11%. The sample comprised PBMCs. These receptors were collected from a middle-aged man in good health and CMV-seropositive.

This clone has a handful of counts. This rearrangement joins TRBV27 to TRBJ2-5; the match to TRBD2 covers 10 bases. The CDR3 runs 15 residues. Trimming at V came to 5 bases and at J to 6 bases, leaving 9 bases not matched to a gene. Germline CDR1 reads MNHEY; CDR2 reads SMNVEV (reference sequence). This CDR3 is CASSPQRGGLKTQYF. Written as DNA, the CDR3 is TGTGCCAGCAGTCCCCAGCGGGGGGGCCTCAAGACCCAGTACTTC.

The J gene is TRBJ2-1, the V gene TRBV29-1, with D maybe TRBD1 (5 bases). This CDR3 is built from 15 residues. Trimming removed 0 bases from V and 2 bases from J, with 11 bases in between. CDR1 is SQVTM, CDR2 ANQGSEA, per germline. The CDR3 here is CSVEDRRVAYNEQFF. CDR3 coding DNA: TGCAGCGTTGAAGATCGCAGGGTAGCCTACAATGAGCAGTTCTTC.

The CDR3 nucleotides read TGTGCCAGCAGCTTGAGGGGATCTGGAAACACCATATATTTT. Amino acid sequence: CASSLRGSGNTIYF. This chain uses TRBV5-4 with TRBJ1-3, with D perhaps TRBD1 (5 bases). Between the trimmed V and J ends, which lost 1 base and 1 base, there was a span of 6 bases. The CDR3 spans 14 residues. Per germline, CDR1 SGHNT and CDR2 YYREEE (reference sequence). The complete variable domain, with remaining parts taken from reference TRBV5-4 and TRBJ1-3, reads ETGVTQSPTHLIKTRGQQVTLRCSSQSGHNTVSWYQQALGQGPQFIFQYYREEENGRGNFPPRFSGLQFPNYSSELNVNALELDDSALYLCASSLRGSGNTIYFGEGSWLTVV.

The chain is built from TRBV6-6 and TRBJ1-1, with TRBD1 matching over 9 bases. Germline lookup yields CDR1 MNHNY and CDR2 SVGAGI (reference sequence). The V and J ends lost 5 bases and 5 bases, in that order; junction bases with no gene match: 6. The CDR3 sequence is 14 residues long. The CDR3 DNA follows: TGTGCCAGCAGTGATACAGGGGGCGAGACTGAAGCTTTCTTT. Its translation is CASSDTGGETEAFF.

The chain combines TRBV27 with TRBJ2-7, with 15 bases matching TRBD2. Germline V gene sequence: CDR1 MNHEY, CDR2 SMNVEV (reference sequence). The CDR3 is 16 residues long. J was trimmed by 3 bases and V by 3 bases; bases with no gene match: 3. The CDR3, as DNA: TGTGCCAGCAGTTTCGGGACTAGCGGGGGGTTCTACGAGCAGTACTTC. Translating it yields CASSFGTSGGFYEQYF.

The V gene is TRBV7-2, the J gene TRBJ2-2; 8 bases map to TRBD1. The CDR3 extends over 15 amino acids. V lost 6 bases to trimming and J lost 6 bases; unmatched junction nucleotides: 9. CDR1 SGHTA and CDR2 FQGNSA come from the germline V gene. This CDR3 is CASRPGQGRAGELFF. The DNA of the CDR3 is TGTGCCAGCAGACCTGGACAGGGAAGGGCCGGGGAGCTGTTTTTT.

A single count supports this clone. The genes are TRBV7-8 and TRBJ1-1, with 11 bases fitting TRBD1. In germline, CDR1 is SGHVS, CDR2 FQNEAQ. This CDR3 region has 16 residues. V lost 3 bases to trimming and J lost 3 bases; unmatched junction nucleotides: 6. CDR3 DNA: TGTGCCAGCAGCTTGAGGGACAGGGGGAGATACACTGAAGCTTTCTTT. Amino acids: CASSLRDRGRYTEAFF.

The rearrangement joins TRBV11-2 to TRBJ2-7; 8 bases fit TRBD1. V gave up 1 base and J gave up 2 bases; unmatched junction bases: 7. CDR1 is SGHAT and CDR2 is FQNNGV in the germline V gene. CDR3 length: 16 amino acids. For the CDR3, the DNA is TGTGCCAGCAGCTTAGTGCTCAGGGGGCCTACCTACGAGCAGTACTTC. As protein: CASSLVLRGPTYEQYF.

In regard to this clone: Other nucleotide sequences in the sample specify the same CDR3. V usage is TRBV2 and J usage is TRBJ1-6; D not certain. V lost 3 bases, J lost 4 bases, and 4 bases lay in between. From germline, CDR1 is SNHLY and CDR2 FYNNEI. CDR3 length equals 13 residues. The CDR3 region has the DNA TGTGCCAGCAGTGACTTATATAATTCACCCCTCCACTTT. Amino acids: CASSDLYNSPLHF. Using reference TRBV2 and TRBJ1-6 for the parts outside the CDR3, the full variable domain is EPEVTQTPSHQVTQMGQEVILRCVPISNHLYFYWYRQILGQKVEFLVSFYNNEISEKSEIFDDQFSVERPDGSNFTLKIRSTKLEDSAMYFCASSDLYNSPLHFGNGTRLTVT.

The J gene is TRBJ2-7, the V gene TRBV9, with D possibly TRBD1 on 6 matching bases. CDR1 is SGDLS and CDR2 is YYNGEE in the germline V gene. The CDR3 loop spans 13 amino acids. The V end lost 3 bases, the J end lost 3 bases, and 10 bases lay between the germline ends. CDR3 sequence: CASSGRDNYEQYF. CDR3 DNA sequence: TGTGCCAGCAGCGGCCGGGACAACTACGAGCAGTACTTC.

The chain has TRBV25-1 and TRBJ1-2; D is unclear. Trimming took 4 bases from V and 9 from J, leaving 15 bases between them. This CDR3 has 13 residues. Germline CDR1 MGHDK, CDR2 SYGVNS. The DNA for the CDR3 is TGTGCCAGCAGTGTCGGGTCGAGCCGACGCTACACCTTC. Residues: CASSVGSSRRYTF.

This chain joins TRBV28 and TRBJ2-3; TRBD1 matches 9 bases. V trimming: 5 bases; J trimming: 2 bases; junction bases outside the gene matches: 2. The CDR3 runs 14 residues. Germline V gene data show CDR1 as MDHEN and CDR2 as SYDVKM. This CDR3 reads CASSRDRVTDTQYF. The CDR3 DNA sequence: TGTGCCAGCAGTCGGGACAGGGTCACAGATACGCAGTATTTT.

The rearrangement joins TRBV19 to TRBJ1-5; D is undetermined. Germline V gene lookup returns CDR1 LNHDA and CDR2 SQIVND (reference sequence). Trimming pared 6 bases from V and 6 bases from J, leaving 18 bases between. CDR3 length: 15 residues. In nucleotides, the CDR3 is TGTGCCAGTAGCCTCATGACCGCCCGCGGTCAGCCCCAGCATTTT. It is translated as CASSLMTARGQPQHF.

J is TRBJ2-1 and V is TRBV6-1; D unresolved. CDR3 size: 15 residues. V was shortened by 2 bases and J by 5 bases, with 13 bases between the two germline ends. Germline V gene lookup returns CDR1 MNHNS and CDR2 SASEGT. CDR3: CASSERSPGNNEQFF. In DNA form, the CDR3 reads TGTGCCAGCAGTGAAAGGAGTCCGGGTAACAATGAGCAGTTCTTC.

The chain combines TRBV28 with TRBJ2-7, with D possibly matching TRBD1 (6 bases). The CDR3 runs to 11 residues. Germline lookup yields CDR1 MDHEN and CDR2 SYDVKM. CDR3 region: CATGNSYEQYF. The CDR3 DNA follows: TGTGCTACAGGGAACTCCTACGAGCAGTACTTC.

This chain links TRBV30 with TRBJ2-5; D is perhaps TRBD2 (5 bases). Trimming removed 4 bases at V and 6 bases at J, with 9 bases between. Germline V gives CDR1 GTSNPN, CDR2 SVGIG (reference sequence). The CDR3 contains 11 residues. For the CDR3, the DNA is TGTGCCTGGACTAGCAGTAAGACCCAGTACTTC. The encoded protein is CAWTSSKTQYF. Variable domain in full (rest from reference TRBV30 and TRBJ2-5): SQTIHQWPATLVQPVGSPLSLECTVEGTSNPNLYWYRQAAGRGLQLLFYSVGIGQISSEVPQNLSASRPQDRQFILSSKKLLLSDSGFYLCAWTSSKTQYFGPGTRLLVL.

The rearrangement joins TRBV6-1 to TRBJ2-7; D is unclear. Per germline, CDR1 MNHNS and CDR2 SASEGT. The CDR3 spans 12 residues. V was clipped by 1 base and J by 3 bases, with 4 bases between them. The CDR3 loop is CASSEGGYEQYV. Written as DNA, the CDR3 is TGTGCCAGCAGTGAAGGAGGCTACGAGCAGTACGTC.

The CDR3 nucleotides read TGCGCCAGCAGCCCCGGCTGGGGGGGAAGCTCTGGAAACACCATATATTTT. Residues: CASSPGWGGSSGNTIYF. The J gene is TRBJ1-3, the V gene TRBV5-1; D perhaps matches TRBD1 (5 bases). The germline V gene has CDR1 SGHRS and CDR2 YFSETQ. V shed 4 bases and J shed 0 bases, with 17 bases lying between them. The CDR3 sequence is 17 residues long.

This chain links TRBV6-1 with TRBJ2-1, with D possibly TRBD1 on 5 matching bases. Deletions cut 1 base from V and 12 bases from J, with 16 bases between. CDR3 size: 14 residues. CDR1 is MNHNS, CDR2 SASEGT, per germline. The CDR3 region has the DNA TGTGCCAGCAGTGAAGAGGCTAGGGGCTCAGGGCAGTTCTTC. As protein: CASSEEARGSGQFF.

The gene calls are TRBV18 and TRBJ2-2, with unresolved D. V was cut by 1 base and J by 0 bases, with 6 bases left in between. Germline CDR1 is KGHSH and CDR2 is LQKENI. The CDR3 consists of 15 residues. CDR3 nucleotides: TGTGCCAGCTCACCACGACACTCGAACACCGGGGAGCTGTTTTTT. It encodes CASSPRHSNTGELFF.

This clone was picked up a small number of times. V and J are TRBV13 and TRBJ2-7, with TRBD1 as a possible D gene (5 bases). Germline V gives CDR1 PRHDT, CDR2 FYEKMQ (reference sequence). CDR3 size: 13 residues. Trimming stripped 2 bases from V and 5 bases from J, with 10 bases between. CDR3 bases: TGTGCCAGCAGCTTACAGGGAATCAACGAGCAGTACGTC. It translates to CASSLQGINEQYV.

This chain connects TRBV4-3 to TRBJ1-4, with D perhaps TRBD1 (6 bases). The CDR3 consists of 15 residues. Looked up from germline, CDR1 is LGHNA and CDR2 is YSLEER. Trimming stripped 0 bases from V and 8 bases from J, with 13 bases between. As DNA, the CDR3 is TGCGCCAGCAGCCAAGACCTACAGGGCCCCGAAAAACTGTTTTTT. It is translated as CASSQDLQGPEKLFF.

The chain couples TRBV28 to TRBJ2-5, with 7 bases matching TRBD2. The junction had 9 bases not matched to a gene; V was cut back by 6 bases and J by 5 bases. The CDR3 length is 14 residues. Germline CDR1 is MDHEN and CDR2 is SYDVKM. The CDR3 sequence: CASRKSGEVETQYF. In DNA, the CDR3 is TGTGCCAGCAGAAAGAGCGGGGAGGTGGAGACCCAGTACTTC. Together with reference TRBV28 and TRBJ2-5, the CDR3 gives the full variable domain: DVKVTQSSRYLVKRTGEKVFLECVQDMDHENMFWYRQDPGLGLRLIYFSYDVKMKEKGDIPEGYSVSREKKERFSLILESASTNQTSMYLCASRKSGEVETQYFGPGTRLLVL.

V and J are TRBV4-2 and TRBJ2-5, with 9 bases fitting TRBD1. CDR3 size: 15 residues. The V and J ends lost 4 bases and 5 bases, in that order; junction bases with no gene match: 8. Germline CDR1 reads LGHNA; CDR2 reads YNFKEQ. The CDR3 sequence: CASSPQTGGGETQYF. In nucleotides, the CDR3 is TGTGCCAGCAGCCCCCAAACAGGGGGCGGGGAGACCCAGTACTTC.

There are a few counts of this clone. The chain joins TRBV15 to TRBJ2-3; 9 nucleotides agree with TRBD1. Germline loops: CDR1 LNHNV, CDR2 YYDKDF (reference sequence). The length of the CDR3 is 16 residues. The trim removed 0 bases at V and 5 bases at J, leaving 6 bases unmatched. The CDR3 is CATSREKGTGRDTQYF. The CDR3 DNA reads TGTGCCACCAGCAGAGAAAAGGGGACAGGGCGAGATACGCAGTATTTT.

This clone was seen a handful of times. V usage is TRBV28 and J usage is TRBJ2-5; possible D gene TRBD2, 6 bases. This CDR3 spans 15 amino acids. Trimming took 8 bases from V and 5 from J, leaving 21 bases between them. The germline gives CDR1 MDHEN, CDR2 SYDVKM. CDR3 residues: CASPLNWGVGETQYF. CDR3 nucleotides: TGTGCCAGCCCTCTGAACTGGGGGGTCGGGGAGACCCAGTACTTC.

The rearrangement joins TRBV2 to TRBJ1-1; a weak D match, TRBD1 (6 bases). From germline, CDR1 is SNHLY and CDR2 FYNNEI. The CDR3 runs to 15 residues. V was pared by 5 bases and J by 0 bases, with 13 bases between. CDR3 loop: CASSFSPGVNTEAFF. The CDR3 DNA is TGTGCCAGCAGTTTTTCTCCAGGGGTGAACACTGAAGCTTTCTTT. The entire variable domain, with the rest obtained from reference TRBV2 and TRBJ1-1, is as follows: EPEVTQTPSHQVTQMGQEVILRCVPISNHLYFYWYRQILGQKVEFLVSFYNNEISEKSEIFDDQFSVERPDGSNFTLKIRSTKLEDSAMYFCASSFSPGVNTEAFFGQGTRLTVV.

The chain is built from TRBV11-2 and TRBJ1-4; TRBD1 might be the D (5 bases). The CDR3 runs 14 residues. V lost 3 bases, J lost 8 bases, and 13 bases lay in between. Germline V gene lookup returns CDR1 SGHAT and CDR2 FQNNGV. Written as DNA, the CDR3 is TGTGCCAGCAGCTTGGGAGGGGCGAGAGAAAAACTGTTTTTT. Protein sequence: CASSLGGAREKLFF.

The chain joins TRBV5-4 to TRBJ2-5, with D perhaps TRBD2 (6 bases). The CDR3 totals 13 residues. V lost 4 bases and J 1 base, leaving 8 bases between the germline ends. Germline CDR1 is SGHNT and CDR2 is YYREEE (reference sequence). CDR3 sequence: CASSGGPQETQYF. In DNA form, the CDR3 reads TGTGCCAGCAGCGGAGGGCCCCAAGAGACCCAGTACTTC.

The chain's CDR3 is CASSLTDRAEKLFF. In DNA, the CDR3 is TGTGCCAGCAGTTTGACCGACAGGGCTGAAAAACTGTTTTTT. The chain carries TRBV27 and TRBJ1-4, with 7 bases fitting TRBD1. CDR1 is MNHEY and CDR2 is SMNVEV in the germline V gene (reference sequence). The CDR3 is made up of 14 amino acids. Trimming at V came to 3 bases and at J to 7 bases, leaving 5 bases not matched to a gene.

This clone was seen a few times. The V gene is TRBV28, the J gene TRBJ2-2; 7 nucleotides align to TRBD1. The ends lost 2 bases at V and 1 base at J; junction bases unmatched: 4. The CDR3 has 16 amino acids. Germline V gene data show CDR1 as MDHEN and CDR2 as SYDVKM. The CDR3 DNA reads as TGTGCCAGCAGTTTACACAGACAGGGGAACACCGGGGAGCTGTTTTTT. Translating it yields CASSLHRQGNTGELFF.

V and J are TRBV7-6 and TRBJ1-4, with 12 bases that match TRBD1. V was clipped by 5 bases and J by 2 bases; unmatched bases: 18. The germline gives CDR1 SGHVS, CDR2 FNYEAQ. The CDR3 is made up of 21 amino acids. The chain's CDR3 is CASSHNPAGTGGSDTNEKLFF. The CDR3, as DNA: TGTGCCAGCAGCCATAACCCTGCCGGGACAGGGGGCTCGGATACTAATGAAAAACTGTTTTTT.